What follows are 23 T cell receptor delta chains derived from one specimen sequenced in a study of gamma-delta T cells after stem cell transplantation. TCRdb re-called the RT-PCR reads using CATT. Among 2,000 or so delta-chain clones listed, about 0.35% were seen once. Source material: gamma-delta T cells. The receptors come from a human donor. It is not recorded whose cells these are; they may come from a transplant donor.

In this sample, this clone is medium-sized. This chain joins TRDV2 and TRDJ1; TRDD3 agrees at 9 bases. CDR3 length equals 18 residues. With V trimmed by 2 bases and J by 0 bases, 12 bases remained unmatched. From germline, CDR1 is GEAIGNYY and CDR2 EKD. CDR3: CACDNLGDEGWYTDKLIF. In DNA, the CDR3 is TGTGCCTGTGACAACCTGGGGGATGAGGGGTGGTACACCGATAAACTCATCTTT.

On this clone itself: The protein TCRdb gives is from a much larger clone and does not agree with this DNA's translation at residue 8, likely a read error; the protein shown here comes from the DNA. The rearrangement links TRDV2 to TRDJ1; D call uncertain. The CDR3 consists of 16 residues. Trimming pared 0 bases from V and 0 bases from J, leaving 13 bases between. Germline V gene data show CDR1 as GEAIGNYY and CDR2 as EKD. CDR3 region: CACDTLTFQNTDKLIF. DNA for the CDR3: TGTGCCTGTGACACCCTTACCTTTCAAAACACCGATAAACTCATCTTT.

The CDR3 sequence: CARGTVLSSQLGAWSGRKLIF. The CDR3 DNA reads as TGTGCCCGTGGCACCGTCCTGTCCTCCCAACTGGGGGCCTGGAGTGGGAGGAAACTCATCTTT. The chain has TRDV2 and TRDJ1; the match to TRDD3 covers 8 bases. V gave up 9 bases and J gave up 8 bases; unmatched junction bases: 37. Germline CDR1 reads GEAIGNYY; CDR2 reads EKD. The CDR3 covers 21 residues.

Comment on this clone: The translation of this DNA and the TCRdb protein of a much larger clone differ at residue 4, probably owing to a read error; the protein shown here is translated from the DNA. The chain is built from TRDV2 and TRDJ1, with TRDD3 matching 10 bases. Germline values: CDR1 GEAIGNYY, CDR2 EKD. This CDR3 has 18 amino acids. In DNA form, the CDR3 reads TGTGCCTGTGGCACCGTCGGTACTGGGGGATTCTCCACCGATAAACTCATCTTT. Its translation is CACGTVGTGGFSTDKLIF.

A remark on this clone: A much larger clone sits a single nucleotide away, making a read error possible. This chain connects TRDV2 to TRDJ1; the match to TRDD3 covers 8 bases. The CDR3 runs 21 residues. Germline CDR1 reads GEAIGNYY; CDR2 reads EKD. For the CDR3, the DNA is TGTGCCTGTGGCACCGTCCTGTCCTCCCAACTGGGGGCCTGGAGTGGGAGGAAACTCATCTTT. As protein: CACGTVLSSQLGAWSGRKLIF.

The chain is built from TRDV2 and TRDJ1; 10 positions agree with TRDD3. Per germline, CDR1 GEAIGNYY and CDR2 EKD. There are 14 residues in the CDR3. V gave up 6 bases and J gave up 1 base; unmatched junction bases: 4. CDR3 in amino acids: CACWGIQSTDKLIF. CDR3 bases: TGTGCCTGTTGGGGGATACAATCCACCGATAAACTCATCTTT.

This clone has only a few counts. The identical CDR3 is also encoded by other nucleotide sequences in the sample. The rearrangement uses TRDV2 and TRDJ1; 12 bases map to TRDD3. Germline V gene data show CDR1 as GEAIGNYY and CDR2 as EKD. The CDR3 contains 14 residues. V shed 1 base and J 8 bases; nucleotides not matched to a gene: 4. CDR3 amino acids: CACDTVLGDTKLIF. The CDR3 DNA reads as TGTGCCTGTGACACTGTTCTGGGGGATACGAAACTCATCTTT.

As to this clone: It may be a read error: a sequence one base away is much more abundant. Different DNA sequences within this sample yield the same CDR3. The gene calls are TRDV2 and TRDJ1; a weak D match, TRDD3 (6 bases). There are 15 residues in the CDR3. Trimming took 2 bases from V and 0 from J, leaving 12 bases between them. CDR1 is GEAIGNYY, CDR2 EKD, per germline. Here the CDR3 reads CACDKLGVYTDKLIF. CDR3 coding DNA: TGTGCCTGTGACAAACTGGGAGTCTACACCGATAAACTCATCTTT.

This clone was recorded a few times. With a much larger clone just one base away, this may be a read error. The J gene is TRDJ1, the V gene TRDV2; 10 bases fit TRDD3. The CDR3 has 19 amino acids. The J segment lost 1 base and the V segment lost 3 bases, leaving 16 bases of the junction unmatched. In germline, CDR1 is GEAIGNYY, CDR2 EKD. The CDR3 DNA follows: TGTGCCTGTGACCCCCTTTCTACTGGGGGATTACCCCTCACCGATAAACTCATCTTT. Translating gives CACDPLSTGGLPLTDKLIF.

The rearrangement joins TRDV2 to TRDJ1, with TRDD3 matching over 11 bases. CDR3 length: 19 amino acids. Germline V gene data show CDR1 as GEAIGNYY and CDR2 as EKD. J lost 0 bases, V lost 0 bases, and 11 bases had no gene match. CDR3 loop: CACDTIPSHGGYDTDKLIF. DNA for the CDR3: TGTGCCTGTGACACCATTCCTTCTCATGGGGGATACGACACCGATAAACTCATCTTT.

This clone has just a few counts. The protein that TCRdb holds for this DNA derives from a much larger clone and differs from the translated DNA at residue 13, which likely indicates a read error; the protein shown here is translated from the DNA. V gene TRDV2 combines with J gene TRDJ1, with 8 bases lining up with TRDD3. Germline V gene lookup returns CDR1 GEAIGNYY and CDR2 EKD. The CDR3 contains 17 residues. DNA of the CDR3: TGTGCCTGTGACACCGTAGGTGGGGGATTAGACACCTATAAACTCATCTTT. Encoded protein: CACDTVGGGLDTYKLIF.

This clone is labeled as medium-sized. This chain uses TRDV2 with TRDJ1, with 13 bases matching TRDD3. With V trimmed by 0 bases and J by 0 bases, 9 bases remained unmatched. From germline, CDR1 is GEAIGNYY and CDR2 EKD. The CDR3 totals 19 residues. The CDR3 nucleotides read TGTGCCTGTGACACCGTACTGGGGGATACGCGCCCGTACACCGATAAACTCATCTTT. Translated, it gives CACDTVLGDTRPYTDKLIF.

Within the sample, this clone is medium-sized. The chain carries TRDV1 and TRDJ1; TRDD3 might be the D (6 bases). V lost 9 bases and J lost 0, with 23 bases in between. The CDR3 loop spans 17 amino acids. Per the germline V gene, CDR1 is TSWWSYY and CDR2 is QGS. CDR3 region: CALQTPGIYLYTDKLIF. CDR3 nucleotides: TGTGCTCTGCAGACTCCGGGGATTTACCTGTACACCGATAAACTCATCTTT.

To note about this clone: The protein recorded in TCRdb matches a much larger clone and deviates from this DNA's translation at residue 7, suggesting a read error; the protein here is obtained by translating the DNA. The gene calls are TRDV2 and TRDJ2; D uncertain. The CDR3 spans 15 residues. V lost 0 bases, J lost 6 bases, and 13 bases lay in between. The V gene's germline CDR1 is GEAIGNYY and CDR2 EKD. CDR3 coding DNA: TGTGCCTGTGACACCCTGAGGGCGACCTCAGCACAACTCTTCTTT. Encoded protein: CACDTLRATSAQLFF.

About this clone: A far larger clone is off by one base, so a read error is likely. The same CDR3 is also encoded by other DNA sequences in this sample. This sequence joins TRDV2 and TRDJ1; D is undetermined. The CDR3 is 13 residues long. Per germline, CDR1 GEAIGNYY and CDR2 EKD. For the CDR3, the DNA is TGTGCCTGCGACACCGAGCTCACCGATAAACTCATCTTT. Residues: CACDTELTDKLIF.

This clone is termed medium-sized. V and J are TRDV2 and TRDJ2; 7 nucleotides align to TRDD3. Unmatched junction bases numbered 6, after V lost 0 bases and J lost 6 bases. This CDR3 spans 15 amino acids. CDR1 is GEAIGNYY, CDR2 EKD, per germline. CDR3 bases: TGTGCCTGTGACACCCTGGGGGCGACCTCAGCACAACTCTTCTTT. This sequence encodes CACDTLGATSAQLFF.

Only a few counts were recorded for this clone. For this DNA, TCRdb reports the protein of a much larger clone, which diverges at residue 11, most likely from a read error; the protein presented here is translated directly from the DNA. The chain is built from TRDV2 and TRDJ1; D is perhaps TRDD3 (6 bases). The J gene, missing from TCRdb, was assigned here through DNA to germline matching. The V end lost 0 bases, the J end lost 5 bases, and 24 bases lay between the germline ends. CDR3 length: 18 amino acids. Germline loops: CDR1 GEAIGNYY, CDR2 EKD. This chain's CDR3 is CACDTVLGGVPTYDKLIF. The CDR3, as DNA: TGTGCCTGTGACACCGTTTTGGGGGGGGTACCGACTTATGATAAACTCATCTTT.

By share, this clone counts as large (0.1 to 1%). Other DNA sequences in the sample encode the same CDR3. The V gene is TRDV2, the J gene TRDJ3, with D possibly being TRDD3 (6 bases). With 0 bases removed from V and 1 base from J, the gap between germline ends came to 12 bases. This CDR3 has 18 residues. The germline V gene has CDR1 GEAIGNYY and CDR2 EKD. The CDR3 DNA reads TGTGCCTGTGACACCGGGGGAGCGCATTCCTGGGACACCCGACAGATGTTTTTC. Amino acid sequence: CACDTGGAHSWDTRQMFF.

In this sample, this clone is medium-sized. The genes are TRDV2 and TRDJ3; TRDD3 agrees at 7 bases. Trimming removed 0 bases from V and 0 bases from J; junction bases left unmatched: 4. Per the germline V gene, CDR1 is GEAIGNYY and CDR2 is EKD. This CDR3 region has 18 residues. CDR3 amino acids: CACDTWGTSSWDTRQMFF. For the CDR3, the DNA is TGTGCCTGTGACACCTGGGGGACTAGCTCCTGGGACACCCGACAGATGTTTTTC.

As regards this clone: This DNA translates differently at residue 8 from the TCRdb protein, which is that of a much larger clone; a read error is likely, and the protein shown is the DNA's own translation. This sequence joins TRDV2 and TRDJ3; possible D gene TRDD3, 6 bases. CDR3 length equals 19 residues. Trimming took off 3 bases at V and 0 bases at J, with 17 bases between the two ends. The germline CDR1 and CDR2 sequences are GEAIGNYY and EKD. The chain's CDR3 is CACDGGWEIRSWDTRQMFF. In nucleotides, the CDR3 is TGTGCCTGTGACGGGGGCTGGGAGATACGCTCCTGGGACACCCGACAGATGTTTTTC.

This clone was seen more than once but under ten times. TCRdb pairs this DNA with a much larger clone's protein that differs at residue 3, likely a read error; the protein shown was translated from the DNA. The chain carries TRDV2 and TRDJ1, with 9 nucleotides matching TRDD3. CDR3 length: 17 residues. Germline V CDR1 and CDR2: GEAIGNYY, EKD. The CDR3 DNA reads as TGTGCCCGTGACACCGTCGAAGCTGGGGGATACACCGATAAACTCATCTTT. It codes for CARDTVEAGGYTDKLIF.

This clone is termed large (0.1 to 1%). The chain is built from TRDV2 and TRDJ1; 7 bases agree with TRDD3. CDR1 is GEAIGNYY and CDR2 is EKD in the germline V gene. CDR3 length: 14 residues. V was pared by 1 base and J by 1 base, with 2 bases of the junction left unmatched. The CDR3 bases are TGTGCCTGTGACACTTGGGGGACCACCGATAAACTCATCTTT. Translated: CACDTWGTTDKLIF.

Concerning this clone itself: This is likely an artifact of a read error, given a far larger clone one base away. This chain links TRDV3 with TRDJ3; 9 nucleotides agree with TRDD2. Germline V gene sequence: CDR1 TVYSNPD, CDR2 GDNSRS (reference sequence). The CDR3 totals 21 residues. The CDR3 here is CASSFLPPWGASSRDTRQMFF. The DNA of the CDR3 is TGTGCCTCTTCCTTCCTACCACCCTGGGGGGCAAGCTCCCGGGACACCCGACAGATGTTTTTC.